The 22 T cell receptor beta chains reported below all come from one sample, sequenced in a study of type 1 regulatory T cells. TCRdb re-derived calls from the reads in MiXCR, one entry per CDR3 protein. This repertoire shows about 62,000 distinct CDR3 sequences, approximately 60% found once; its top ten account for less than 2%. The antigens for these receptors are not known. The source material was cultured non-Tr1 T cells, either the whole culture or a sorted T cell fraction (not recorded which). These receptors were obtained from a human donor in good health.

This clonotype was seen more than once but under ten times. The genes are TRBV11-2 and TRBJ2-5, with D possibly being TRBD1 or TRBD2 (5 bases each). The V end lost 5 bases, the J end lost 1 base, and 14 bases lay between the germline ends. Germline-derived CDR1 and CDR2 are SGHAT and FQNNGV. The CDR3 has 15 amino acids. The CDR3 nucleotides are TGTGCCAGCAGCCCCCAAGTCGGGGCCCAAGAGACCCAGTACTTC. This codes for CASSPQVGAQETQYF.

This chain uses TRBV5-5 with TRBJ2-5; D is ambiguous. Germline assignment: CDR1 SGHKS and CDR2 YYEKEE (reference sequence). This CDR3 has 14 amino acids. V lost 0 bases to trimming and J lost 1 base, with 7 bases between them. The CDR3 sequence is CASSLVTSQETQYF. As DNA, the CDR3 is TGTGCCAGCAGCTTGGTTACTTCCCAAGAGACCCAGTACTTC.

This clonotype was detected once. This chain connects TRBV7-2 to TRBJ1-4; 7 positions match TRBD1. Per the germline V gene, CDR1 is SGHTA and CDR2 is FQGNSA. The length of the CDR3 is 14 residues. Trimming at V came to 5 bases and at J to 8 bases, leaving 8 bases not matched to a gene. In nucleotides, the CDR3 is TGTGCCAGCAGCCCTTGGACAGGAACCGAAAAACTGTTTTTT. Its translation is CASSPWTGTEKLFF.

The chain combines TRBV29-1 with TRBJ1-1; D may be TRBD1 (5 bases). CDR3 length equals 15 residues. Germline assignment: CDR1 SQVTM and CDR2 ANQGSEA. V lost 4 bases and J 0 bases, leaving 15 bases between the germline ends. The CDR3, as DNA: TGCAGCGTTGGTCAGGGACTTTCCATGAACACTGAAGCTTTCTTT. This encodes CSVGQGLSMNTEAFF.

The CDR3 spells CASSLLLGTGANVLTF. The CDR3 nucleotides read TGCGCCAGCAGCCTCTTGTTGGGCACTGGGGCCAACGTCCTGACTTTC. This chain connects TRBV5-1 to TRBJ2-6, with D unresolved. This CDR3 spans 16 amino acids. The germline V gene has CDR1 SGHRS and CDR2 YFSETQ. V was pared by 4 bases and J by 2 bases, with 13 bases between.

J is TRBJ2-1 and V is TRBV10-3, with 8 bases lining up with TRBD2. Germline trimming cut 0 bases from V and 4 bases from J; bases unmatched to any gene: 8. This CDR3 region has 17 residues. Looked up from germline, CDR1 is ENHRY and CDR2 is SYGVKD. The CDR3 sequence: CAISESWESGGYNEQFF. CDR3 nucleotides: TGTGCCATCAGTGAGTCTTGGGAAAGCGGGGGATACAATGAGCAGTTCTTC.

The rearrangement joins TRBV6-6 to TRBJ1-2; D possibly corresponds to TRBD1 (6 bases). The CDR3 contains 13 residues. Germline-derived CDR1 and CDR2 are MNHNY and SVGAGI (reference sequence). V was cut by 4 bases and J by 2 bases, with 8 bases left in between. The CDR3 is CASSSDRNYGYTF. The CDR3 nucleotides read TGTGCCAGCAGTTCGGACAGAAACTATGGCTACACCTTC.

V usage is TRBV5-1 and J usage is TRBJ2-1, with TRBD2 matching over 10 bases. This CDR3 is built from 18 residues. Losses at the gene ends were 1 base for V and 0 bases for J; bases not matched to a gene: 7. Germline CDR1 is SGHRS and CDR2 is YFSETQ. CDR3 sequence (DNA): TGCGCCAGCAGCTTGCCTAGCGGGGGACTTAGCTCCTACAATGAGCAGTTCTTC. Translation: CASSLPSGGLSSYNEQFF. The full variable domain, in which reference TRBV5-1 and TRBJ2-1 provide the parts outside the CDR3, is KAGVTQTPRYLIKTRGQQVTLSCSPISGHRSVSWYQQTPGQGLQFLFEYFSETQRNKGNFPGRFSGRQFSNSRSEMNVSTLELGDSALYLCASSLPSGGLSSYNEQFFGPGTRLTVL.

The chain couples TRBV6-6 to TRBJ2-7; TRBD2 agrees at 12 bases. Losses at the gene ends were 2 bases for V and 1 base for J; bases not matched to a gene: 6. This CDR3 region has 17 residues. From germline, CDR1 is MNHNY and CDR2 SVGAGI (reference sequence). The CDR3 is CASSYTLAGGGSYEQYF. In DNA, the CDR3 is TGTGCCAGCAGTTACACACTAGCGGGAGGTGGGTCCTACGAGCAGTACTTC.

This clonotype occurred a few times. The rearrangement links TRBV3-1 to TRBJ2-7; 9 bases fit TRBD1. Trimming at V came to 3 bases and at J to 6 bases, leaving 6 bases not matched to a gene. This CDR3 is 14 amino acids long. Germline V gene data show CDR1 as LGHDT and CDR2 as YNNKEL (reference sequence). The CDR3 region is CASSHRDRVLEQYF. The CDR3 DNA follows: TGTGCCAGCAGCCATCGGGACAGGGTGCTCGAGCAGTACTTC.

This chain connects TRBV4-2 to TRBJ2-1; tentative D call: TRBD2 (6 bases). This CDR3 has 17 amino acids. Germline values: CDR1 LGHNA, CDR2 YNFKEQ. Trimming removed 0 bases from V and 4 bases from J, with 16 bases in between. CDR3 sequence (DNA): TGTGCCAGCAGCCAAGATACGACTAGTGGTCATTACAATGAGCAGTTCTTC. As protein: CASSQDTTSGHYNEQFF.

The chain recombines TRBV6-2 or TRBV6-3 with TRBJ2-3, with D possibly matching TRBD2 (7 bases). Trimming removed 5 bases at V and 6 bases at J, with 15 bases between. CDR1 is MNHEY and CDR2 is SVGEGT in the germline V gene. CDR3 length: 14 amino acids. The CDR3 DNA is TGTGCCAGCAGTGGAGCGGGAAGGGGGGATACGCAGTATTTT. Translated: CASSGAGRGDTQYF.

The chain links TRBV14 to TRBJ2-1; the D gene is possibly TRBD1 (7 bases). Trimming left V 0 bases short and J 3 bases short, with 18 bases between. The V gene's germline CDR1 is SGHDN and CDR2 FVKESK. The CDR3 totals 18 residues. CDR3 coding DNA: TGTGCCAGCAGCCAAGAGGGGAACAGGGGACTTCGCTACAATGAGCAGTTCTTC. Encoded protein: CASSQEGNRGLRYNEQFF.

This clonotype was counted many times. The chain combines TRBV5-1 with TRBJ2-7, with D possibly called TRBD1 or TRBD2 (5 bases each). This CDR3 is 14 amino acids long. Germline assignment: CDR1 SGHRS and CDR2 YFSETQ. V dropped 4 bases and J dropped 0 bases, with 11 bases sitting between them. The CDR3 region is CASSRDASSYEQYF. CDR3 DNA: TGCGCCAGCAGCCGGGACGCCTCCTCCTACGAGCAGTACTTC.

V usage is TRBV14 and J usage is TRBJ2-1, with 7 nucleotides matching TRBD1. The V gene's germline CDR1 is SGHDN and CDR2 FVKESK. The CDR3 consists of 16 residues. V trimming: 4 bases; J trimming: 2 bases; junction bases outside the gene matches: 8. For the CDR3, the DNA is TGTGCCAGCAGCCGTTTAGGGGGCTTAACCTACAATGAGCAGTTCTTC. Translation: CASSRLGGLTYNEQFF.

This sequence joins TRBV4-2 and TRBJ2-3; 9 bases line up with TRBD2. The CDR3 covers 17 residues. V lost 0 bases to trimming and J lost 2 bases; unmatched junction nucleotides: 6. Germline CDR1 is LGHNA and CDR2 is YNFKEQ. This CDR3 reads CASSQDPAGGFTDTQYF. The CDR3 DNA follows: TGTGCCAGCAGCCAAGACCCAGCGGGAGGATTCACAGATACGCAGTATTTT.

V and J are TRBV5-1 and TRBJ1-4; 7 nucleotides agree with TRBD1. The V and J ends lost 4 bases and 6 bases, in that order; junction bases with no gene match: 9. Looked up from germline, CDR1 is SGHRS and CDR2 is YFSETQ. The CDR3 loop spans 15 amino acids. The CDR3 DNA is TGCGCCAGCAGCCTGTCCGGAACAGGGGATGAAAAACTGTTTTTT. Its protein product is CASSLSGTGDEKLFF.

The chain carries TRBV20-1 and TRBJ2-1; 15 nucleotides match TRBD2. The CDR3 is 17 amino acids. Unmatched junction bases numbered 5, after V lost 3 bases and J lost 2 bases. The germline gives CDR1 DFQATT, CDR2 SNEGSKA (reference sequence). CDR3 in DNA: TGCAGTGCTAGGGGACTAGCGGGAGGTCTAGCCTACAATGAGCAGTTCTTC. It encodes CSARGLAGGLAYNEQFF.

The chain carries TRBV7-3 and TRBJ2-1; possibly TRBD1 or TRBD2 for D (5 bases each). This CDR3 is 13 amino acids long. Germline V gives CDR1 SGHTA, CDR2 FQGTGA. V dropped 5 bases and J dropped 8 bases, with 13 bases sitting between them. This CDR3 reads CASSPGPHDEQFF. The DNA for the CDR3 is TGTGCCAGCAGCCCGGGACCCCACGATGAGCAGTTCTTC.

The genes are TRBV20-1 and TRBJ2-7; 14 bases map to TRBD2. The CDR3 is 19 residues long. J lost 0 bases, V lost 1 base, and 11 bases had no gene match. The germline gives CDR1 DFQATT, CDR2 SNEGSKA (reference sequence). The CDR3 is CSARVPAGTSGGNSYEQYF. In DNA, the CDR3 is TGCAGTGCTAGAGTCCCAGCAGGGACTAGCGGGGGAAACTCCTACGAGCAGTACTTC.

This clonotype was picked up a small number of times. The rearrangement uses TRBV14 and TRBJ2-7; possible D gene TRBD2, 5 bases. CDR1 is SGHDN and CDR2 is FVKESK in the germline V gene. CDR3 length: 15 residues. V was clipped by 0 bases and J by 4 bases, with 13 bases between them. CDR3 protein: CASSQDRAREYEQYF. As DNA, the CDR3 is TGTGCCAGCAGCCAAGATCGGGCTAGGGAGTACGAGCAGTACTTC.

The V call is TRBV12-3 or TRBV12-4, the J call TRBJ2-5, with 12 bases fitting TRBD2. The CDR3 has 16 amino acids. With 4 bases clipped from V and 2 bases from J, the junction kept 5 bases outside the gene matches. The CDR3 coding sequence is TGTGCCAGCAGTTCCGGACTAGCGGGACAACAAGAGACCCAGTACTTC. It is translated as CASSSGLAGQQETQYF.